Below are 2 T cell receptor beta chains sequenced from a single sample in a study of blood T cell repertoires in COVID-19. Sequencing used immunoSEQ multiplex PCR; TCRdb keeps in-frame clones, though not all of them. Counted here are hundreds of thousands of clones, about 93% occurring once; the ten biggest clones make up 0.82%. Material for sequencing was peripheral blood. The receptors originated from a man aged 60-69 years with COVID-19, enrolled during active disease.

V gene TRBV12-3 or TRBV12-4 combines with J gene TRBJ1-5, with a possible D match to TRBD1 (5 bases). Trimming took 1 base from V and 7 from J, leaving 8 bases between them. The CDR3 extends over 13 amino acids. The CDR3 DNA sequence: TGTGCCAGCAGTTTAGGGACAAACCAGCCCCAGCATTTT. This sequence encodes CASSLGTNQPQHF.

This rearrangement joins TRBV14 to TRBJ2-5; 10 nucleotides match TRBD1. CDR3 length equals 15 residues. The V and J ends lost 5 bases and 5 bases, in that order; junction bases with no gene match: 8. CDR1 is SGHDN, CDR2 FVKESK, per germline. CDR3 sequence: CASSSGTGAVETQYF. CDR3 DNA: TGTGCCAGCAGCTCCGGGACAGGGGCGGTCGAGACCCAGTACTTC.